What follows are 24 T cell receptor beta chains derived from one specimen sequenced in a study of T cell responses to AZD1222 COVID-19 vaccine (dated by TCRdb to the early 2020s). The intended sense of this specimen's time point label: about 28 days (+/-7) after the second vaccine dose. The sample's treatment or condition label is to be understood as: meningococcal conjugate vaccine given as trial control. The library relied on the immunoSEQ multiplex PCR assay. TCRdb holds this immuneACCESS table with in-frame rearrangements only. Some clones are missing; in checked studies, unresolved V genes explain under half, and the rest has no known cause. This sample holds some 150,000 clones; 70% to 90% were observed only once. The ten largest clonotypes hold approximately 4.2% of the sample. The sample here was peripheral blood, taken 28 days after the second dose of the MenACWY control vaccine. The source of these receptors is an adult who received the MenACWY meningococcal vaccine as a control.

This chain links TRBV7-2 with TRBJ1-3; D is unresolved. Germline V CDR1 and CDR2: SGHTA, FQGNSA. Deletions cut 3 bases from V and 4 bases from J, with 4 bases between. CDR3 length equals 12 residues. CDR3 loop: CASSFSGNTIYF. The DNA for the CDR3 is TGTGCCAGCAGCTTCTCCGGAAACACCATATATTTT.

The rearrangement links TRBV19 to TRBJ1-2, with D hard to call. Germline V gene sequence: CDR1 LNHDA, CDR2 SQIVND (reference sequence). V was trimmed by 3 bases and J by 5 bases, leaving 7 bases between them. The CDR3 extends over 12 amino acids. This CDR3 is CASSMRQYGYTF. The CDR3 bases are TGTGCCAGTAGTATGAGGCAGTATGGCTACACCTTC.

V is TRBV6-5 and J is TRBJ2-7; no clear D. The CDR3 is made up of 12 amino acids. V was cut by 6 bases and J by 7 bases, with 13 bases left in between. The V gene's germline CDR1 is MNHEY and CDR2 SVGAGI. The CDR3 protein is CASSHTPKEQYF. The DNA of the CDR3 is TGTGCCAGCAGCCATACCCCGAAGGAGCAGTACTTC.

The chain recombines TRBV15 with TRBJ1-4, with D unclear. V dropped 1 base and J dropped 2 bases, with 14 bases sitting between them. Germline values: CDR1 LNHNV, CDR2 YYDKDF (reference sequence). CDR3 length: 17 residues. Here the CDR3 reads CATSRGAGKGTNEKLFF. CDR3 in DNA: TGTGCCACCAGCAGAGGGGCCGGGAAGGGTACTAATGAAAAACTGTTTTTT.

CDR3 coding DNA: TGTGCCAGCAGCGTAGTCTGGACTAGCGGGGAGCTGTTTTTT. This encodes CASSVVWTSGELFF. The chain couples TRBV9 to TRBJ2-2, with 7 bases aligning to TRBD2. Germline CDR1 is SGDLS and CDR2 is YYNGEE. Trimming cost V 0 bases and J 7 bases; bases outside gene matches: 3. This CDR3 has 14 residues.

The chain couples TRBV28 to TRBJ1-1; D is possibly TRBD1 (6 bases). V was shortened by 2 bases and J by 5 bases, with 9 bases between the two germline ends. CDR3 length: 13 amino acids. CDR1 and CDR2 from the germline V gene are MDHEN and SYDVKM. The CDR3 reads CASSLQGWTEAFF. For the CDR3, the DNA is TGTGCCAGCAGTTTACAGGGGTGGACTGAAGCTTTCTTT. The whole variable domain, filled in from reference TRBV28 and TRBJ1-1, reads DVKVTQSSRYLVKRTGEKVFLECVQDMDHENMFWYRQDPGLGLRLIYFSYDVKMKEKGDIPEGYSVSREKKERFSLILESASTNQTSMYLCASSLQGWTEAFFGQGTRLTVV.

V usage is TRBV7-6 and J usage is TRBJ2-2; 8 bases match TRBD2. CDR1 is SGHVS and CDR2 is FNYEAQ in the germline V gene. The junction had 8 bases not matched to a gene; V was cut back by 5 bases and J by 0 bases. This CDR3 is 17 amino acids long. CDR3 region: CASSQLTSVANTGELFF. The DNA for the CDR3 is TGTGCCAGCAGCCAGCTGACTAGCGTCGCGAACACCGGGGAGCTGTTTTTT.

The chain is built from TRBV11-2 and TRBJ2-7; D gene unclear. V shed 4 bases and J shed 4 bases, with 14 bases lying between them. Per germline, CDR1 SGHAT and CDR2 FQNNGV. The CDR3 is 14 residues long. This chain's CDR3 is CASSSWTVWYEQYF. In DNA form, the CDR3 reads TGTGCCAGCAGCTCCTGGACGGTGTGGTACGAGCAGTACTTC.

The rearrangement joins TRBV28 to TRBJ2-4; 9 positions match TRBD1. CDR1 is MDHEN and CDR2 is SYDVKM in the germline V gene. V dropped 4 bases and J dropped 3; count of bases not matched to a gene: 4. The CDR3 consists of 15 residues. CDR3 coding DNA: TGTGCCAGCAGTTCCCAGACAGGGGGCAAAAACATTCAGTACTTC. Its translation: CASSSQTGGKNIQYF.

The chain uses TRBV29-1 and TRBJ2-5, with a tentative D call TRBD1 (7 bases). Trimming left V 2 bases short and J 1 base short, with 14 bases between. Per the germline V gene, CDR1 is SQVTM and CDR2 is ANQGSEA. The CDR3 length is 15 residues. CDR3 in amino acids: CSVERQGDFQETQYF. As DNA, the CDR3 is TGCAGCGTTGAACGGCAGGGGGACTTCCAAGAGACCCAGTACTTC.

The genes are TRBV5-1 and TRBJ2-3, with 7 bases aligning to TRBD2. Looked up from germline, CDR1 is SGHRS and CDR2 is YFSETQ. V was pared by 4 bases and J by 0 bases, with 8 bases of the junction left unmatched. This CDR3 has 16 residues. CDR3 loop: CASSLTSAPSTDTQYF. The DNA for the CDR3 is TGCGCCAGCAGCCTAACTAGCGCACCAAGCACAGATACGCAGTATTTT.

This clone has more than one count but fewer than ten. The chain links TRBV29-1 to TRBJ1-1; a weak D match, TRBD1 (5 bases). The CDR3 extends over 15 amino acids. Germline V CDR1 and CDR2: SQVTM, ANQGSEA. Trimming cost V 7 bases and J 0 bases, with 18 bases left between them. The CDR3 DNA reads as TGCAGCGGCGGCGGGGGGGGTCCATTGAACACTGAAGCTTTCTTT. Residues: CSGGGGGPLNTEAFF.

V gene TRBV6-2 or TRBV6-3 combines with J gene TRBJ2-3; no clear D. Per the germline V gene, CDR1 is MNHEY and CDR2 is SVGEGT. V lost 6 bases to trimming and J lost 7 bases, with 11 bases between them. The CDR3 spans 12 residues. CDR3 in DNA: TGTGCCAGCAGCTCCAGCGTGAATACGCAGTATTTT. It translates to CASSSSVNTQYF.

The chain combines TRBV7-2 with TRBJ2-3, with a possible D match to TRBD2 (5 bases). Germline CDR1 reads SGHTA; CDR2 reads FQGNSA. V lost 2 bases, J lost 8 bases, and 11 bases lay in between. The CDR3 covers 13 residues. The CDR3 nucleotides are TGTGCCAGCAGCTTATCCCCCGAGGGTACGCAGTATTTT. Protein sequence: CASSLSPEGTQYF.

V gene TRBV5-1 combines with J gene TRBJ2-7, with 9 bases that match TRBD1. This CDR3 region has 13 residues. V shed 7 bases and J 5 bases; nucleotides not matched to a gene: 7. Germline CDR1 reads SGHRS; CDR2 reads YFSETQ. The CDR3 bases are TGCGCCAGCGAGGGGGACAGGGTCCACGAGCAGTACTTC. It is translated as CASEGDRVHEQYF.

The CDR3, as DNA: TGTGCCAGTAGAATAACCGGGACAGGGGGAACCGGGGAGCTGTTTTTT. Protein product: CASRITGTGGTGELFF. The chain recombines TRBV19 with TRBJ2-2, with 11 bases that match TRBD1. The V segment lost 6 bases and the J segment 5 bases; nucleotides outside the gene matches: 8. From germline, CDR1 is LNHDA and CDR2 SQIVND (reference sequence). The CDR3 consists of 16 residues.

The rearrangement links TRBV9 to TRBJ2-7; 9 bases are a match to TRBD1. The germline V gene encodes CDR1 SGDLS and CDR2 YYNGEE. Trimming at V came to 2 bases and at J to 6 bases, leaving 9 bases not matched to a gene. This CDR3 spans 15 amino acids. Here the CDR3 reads CASSVTGTGIGEQYF. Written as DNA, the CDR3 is TGTGCCAGCAGCGTCACCGGGACAGGGATTGGCGAGCAGTACTTC.

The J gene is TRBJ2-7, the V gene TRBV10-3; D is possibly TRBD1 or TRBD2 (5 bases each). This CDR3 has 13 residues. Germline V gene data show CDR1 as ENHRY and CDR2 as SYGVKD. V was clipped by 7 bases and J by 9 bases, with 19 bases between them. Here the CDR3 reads CAITEGRREAQYF. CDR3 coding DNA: TGTGCCATCACAGAGGGACGGCGCGAAGCGCAGTACTTC.

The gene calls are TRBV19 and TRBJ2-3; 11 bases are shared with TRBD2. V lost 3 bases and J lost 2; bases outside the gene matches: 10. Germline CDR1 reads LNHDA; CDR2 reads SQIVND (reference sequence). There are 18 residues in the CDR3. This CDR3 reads CASSIGGGGLADTDTQYF. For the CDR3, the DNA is TGTGCCAGTAGTATCGGGGGAGGGGGACTAGCGGACACAGATACGCAGTATTTT.

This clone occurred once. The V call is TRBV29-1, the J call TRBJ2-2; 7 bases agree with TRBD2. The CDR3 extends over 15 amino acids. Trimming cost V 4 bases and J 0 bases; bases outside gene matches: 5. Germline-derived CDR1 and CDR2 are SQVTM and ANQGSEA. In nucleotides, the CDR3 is TGCAGCGTTGGGCTAGCGGAGGCGAACACCGGGGAGCTGTTTTTT. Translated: CSVGLAEANTGELFF.

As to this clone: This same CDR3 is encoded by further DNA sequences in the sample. CDR3 bases: TGCAGTGCTAGGGGGAGCACTGAAGCTTTCTTT. Its protein is CSARGSTEAFF. The J gene is TRBJ1-1, the V gene TRBV20-1; D is ambiguous. CDR1 is DFQATT, CDR2 SNEGSKA, per germline (reference sequence). V shed 3 bases and J shed 4 bases, with 6 bases lying between them. The CDR3 covers 11 residues.

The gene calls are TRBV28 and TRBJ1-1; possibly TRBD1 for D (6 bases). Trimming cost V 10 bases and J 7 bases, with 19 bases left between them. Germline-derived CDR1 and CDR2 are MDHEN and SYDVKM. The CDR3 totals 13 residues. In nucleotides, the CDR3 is TGTGCCATCGATCGGGGGGAGACAGGTGAAGCTTTCTTT. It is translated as CAIDRGETGEAFF. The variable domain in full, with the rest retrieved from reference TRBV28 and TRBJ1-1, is DVKVTQSSRYLVKRTGEKVFLECVQDMDHENMFWYRQDPGLGLRLIYFSYDVKMKEKGDIPEGYSVSREKKERFSLILESASTNQTSMYLCAIDRGETGEAFFGQGTRLTVV.

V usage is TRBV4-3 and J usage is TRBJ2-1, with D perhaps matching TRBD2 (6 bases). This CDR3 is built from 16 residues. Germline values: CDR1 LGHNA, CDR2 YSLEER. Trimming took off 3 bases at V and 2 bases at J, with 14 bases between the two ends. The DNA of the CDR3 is TGCGCCAGCAGCCAGGCCTGGGGCGGGACCTACAATGAGCAGTTCTTC. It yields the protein CASSQAWGGTYNEQFF.

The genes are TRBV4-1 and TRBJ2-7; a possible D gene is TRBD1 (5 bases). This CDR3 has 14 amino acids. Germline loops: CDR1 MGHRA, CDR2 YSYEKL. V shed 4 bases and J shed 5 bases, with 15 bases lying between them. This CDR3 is CASSPQAGHHEQYF. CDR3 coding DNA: TGCGCCAGCAGCCCCCAGGCAGGGCACCACGAGCAGTACTTC.